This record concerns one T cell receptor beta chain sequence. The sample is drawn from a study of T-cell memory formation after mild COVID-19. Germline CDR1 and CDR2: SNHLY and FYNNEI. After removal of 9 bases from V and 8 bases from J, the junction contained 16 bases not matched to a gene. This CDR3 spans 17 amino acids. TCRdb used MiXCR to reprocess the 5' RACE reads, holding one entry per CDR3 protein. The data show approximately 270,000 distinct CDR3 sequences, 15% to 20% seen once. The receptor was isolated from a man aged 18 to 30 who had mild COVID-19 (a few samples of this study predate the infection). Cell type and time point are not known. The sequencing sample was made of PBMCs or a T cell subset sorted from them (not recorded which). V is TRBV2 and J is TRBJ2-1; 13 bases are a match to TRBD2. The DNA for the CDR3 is TGTGCCAGTTCGGGACTAGCGGGGCTCAAAGTTCTGGATGAGCAGTTCTTC. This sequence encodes CASSGLAGLKVLDEQFF.